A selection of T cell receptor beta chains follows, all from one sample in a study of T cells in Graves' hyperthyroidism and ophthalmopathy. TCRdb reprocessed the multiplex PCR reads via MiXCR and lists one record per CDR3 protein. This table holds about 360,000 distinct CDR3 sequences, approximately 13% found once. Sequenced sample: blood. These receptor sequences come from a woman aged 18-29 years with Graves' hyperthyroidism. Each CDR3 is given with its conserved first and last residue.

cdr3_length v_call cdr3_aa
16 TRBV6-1 CASSEGDAATSHGYTF
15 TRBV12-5 CASGLSELGYNEQFF
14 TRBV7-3 CASSFGRGNSPLHF
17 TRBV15 CATSRSPAGFGTDTQYF
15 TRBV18 CASPLTGGEGSPLHF
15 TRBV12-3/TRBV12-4 CASSDLSGPNNEQFF
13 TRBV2 CATRRDQGAEQYF
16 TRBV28 CASSFDKSSYNSPLHF
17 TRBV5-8 CASSPELTGYSNQPQHF
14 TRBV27 CASSFGGRGNEQYF
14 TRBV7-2 CASSLDRGAETQYF
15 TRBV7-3 CASSLVVSSYNEQFF
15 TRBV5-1 CASSLEVSGTDTQYF
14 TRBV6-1 CASSVQGNPYGYTF
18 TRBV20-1 CSARHTGARLSYDQPQHF
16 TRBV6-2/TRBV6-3 CASTVRGTSGSYEQYF
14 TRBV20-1 CSAGQEYSNQPQHF
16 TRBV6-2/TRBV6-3 CASSSIRTSGNNEQLF
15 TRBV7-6 CASRRTLAGEGEQFF
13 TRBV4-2 CASSQDGRSEAFF
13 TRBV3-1 CASSQQGNYEQYF
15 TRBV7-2 CASTERGLRNQPQHF
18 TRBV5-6 CASRMTRGPDWVRYGYTF
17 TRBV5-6 CASSFYRVSGSGNTIYF
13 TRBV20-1 CSAPGRTNTEAFF
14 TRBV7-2 CASSSYREVETQYF
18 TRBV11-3 CASSQRDMGSSNTGELFF
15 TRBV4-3 CASSQDIAGGTEAFF
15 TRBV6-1 CASQPPGQVSSEQYF
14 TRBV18 CASSQQPMNTEAFF
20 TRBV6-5 CASSYSSSTGTATSGNTIYF
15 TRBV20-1 CSAPDSPTTNEKLFF
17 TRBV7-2 CASSLPTSGGQAYEQYF
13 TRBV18 CASSGQGTDTQYF
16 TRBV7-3 CASSPGRVVYNSPLHF
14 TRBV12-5 CASLLLASGNTIYF
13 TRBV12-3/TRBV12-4 CASTQGEAYEQYF
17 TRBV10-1 CASSEWSGARGTDTQYF
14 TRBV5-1 CASSLGDHSYEQYF
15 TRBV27 CASSLISGRAYEQYF
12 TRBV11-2 CASSFRGETQYF